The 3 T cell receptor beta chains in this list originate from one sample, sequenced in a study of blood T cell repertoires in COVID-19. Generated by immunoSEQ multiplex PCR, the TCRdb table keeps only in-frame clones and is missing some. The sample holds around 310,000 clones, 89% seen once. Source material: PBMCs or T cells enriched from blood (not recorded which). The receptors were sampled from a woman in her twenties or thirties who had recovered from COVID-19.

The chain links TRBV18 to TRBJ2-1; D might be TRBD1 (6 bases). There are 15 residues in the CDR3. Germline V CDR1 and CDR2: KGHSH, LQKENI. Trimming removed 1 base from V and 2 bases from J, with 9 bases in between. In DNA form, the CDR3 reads TGTGCCAGCTCACCACAGGGGGTTACCTACAATGAGCAGTTCTTC. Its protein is CASSPQGVTYNEQFF.

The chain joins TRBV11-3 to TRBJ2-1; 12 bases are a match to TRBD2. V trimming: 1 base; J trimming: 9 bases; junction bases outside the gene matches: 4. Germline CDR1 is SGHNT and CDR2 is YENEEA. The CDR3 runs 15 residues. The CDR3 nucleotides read TGTGCCAGCAGCTTAGGGACTAGCGGGAATATTGAGCAGTTCTTC. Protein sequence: CASSLGTSGNIEQFF.

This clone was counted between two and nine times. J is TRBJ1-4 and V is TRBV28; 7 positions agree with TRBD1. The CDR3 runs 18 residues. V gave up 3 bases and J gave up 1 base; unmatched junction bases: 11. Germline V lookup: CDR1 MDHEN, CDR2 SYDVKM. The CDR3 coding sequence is TGTGCCAGCAGTTTTCCCCGACAGGGACTAGGAACTAATGAAAAACTGTTTTTT. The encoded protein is CASSFPRQGLGTNEKLFF.